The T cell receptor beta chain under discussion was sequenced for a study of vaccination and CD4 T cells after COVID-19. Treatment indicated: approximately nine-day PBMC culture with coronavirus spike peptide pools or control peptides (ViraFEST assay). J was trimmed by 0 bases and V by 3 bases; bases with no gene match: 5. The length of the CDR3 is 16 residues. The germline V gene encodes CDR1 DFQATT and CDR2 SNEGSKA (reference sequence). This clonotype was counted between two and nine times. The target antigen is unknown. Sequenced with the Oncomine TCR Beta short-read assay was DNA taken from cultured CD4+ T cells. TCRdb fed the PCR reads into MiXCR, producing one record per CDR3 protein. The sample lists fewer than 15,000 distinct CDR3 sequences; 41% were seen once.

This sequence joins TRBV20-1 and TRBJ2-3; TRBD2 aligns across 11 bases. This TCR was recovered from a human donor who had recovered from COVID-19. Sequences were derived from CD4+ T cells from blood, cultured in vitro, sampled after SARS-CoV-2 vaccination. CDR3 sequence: CSASTGTSGSTDTQYF. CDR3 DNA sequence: TGCAGTGCTAGCACCGGGACTAGCGGTAGCACAGATACGCAGTATTTT.